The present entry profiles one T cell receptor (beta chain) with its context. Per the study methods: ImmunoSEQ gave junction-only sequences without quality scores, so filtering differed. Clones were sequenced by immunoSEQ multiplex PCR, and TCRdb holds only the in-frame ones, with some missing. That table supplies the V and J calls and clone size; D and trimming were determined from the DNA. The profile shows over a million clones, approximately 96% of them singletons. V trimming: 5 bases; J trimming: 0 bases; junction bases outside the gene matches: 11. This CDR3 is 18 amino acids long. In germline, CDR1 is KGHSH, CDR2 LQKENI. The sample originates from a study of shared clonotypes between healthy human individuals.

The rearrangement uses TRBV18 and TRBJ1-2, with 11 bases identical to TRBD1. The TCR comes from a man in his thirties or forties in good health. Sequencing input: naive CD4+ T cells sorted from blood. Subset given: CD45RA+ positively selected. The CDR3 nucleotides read TGTGCCAGCTCAGCGCTCCCGGGACAGGGGGTTACTAACTATGGCTACACCTTC. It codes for CASSALPGQGVTNYGYTF.